The 16 T cell receptor beta chains below all came from one sample that was sequenced in a study of Graves' ophthalmopathy and Graves' hyperthyroidism. Researchers took RNA transcripts and amplified TCR beta CDR3 regions from them. RT-PCR was first run with HTBI primers, then multiplex PCR in a second round. TCRdb re-derived calls from the multiplex PCR reads in MiXCR, one entry per CDR3 protein. The sample carries 400,000 to 500,000 distinct CDR3 sequences, approximately 21% recorded once. What was sequenced was peripheral blood. The receptors here all came from a woman younger than 35 with stable Graves' hyperthyroidism.

This clonotype appeared many times. This rearrangement joins TRBV7-9 to TRBJ2-4, with TRBD1 matching over 7 bases. In germline, CDR1 is SEHNR, CDR2 FQNEAQ (reference sequence). CDR3 size: 14 residues. Unmatched junction bases numbered 6, after V lost 5 bases and J lost 5 bases. CDR3 in DNA: TGTGCCAGCAGCCCGCCGGGACAGCAAAACATTCAGTACTTC. It codes for CASSPPGQQNIQYF.

This clonotype was counted a single time. This sequence joins TRBV20-1 and TRBJ2-5; unclear D gene. The CDR3 is 15 residues long. The germline CDR1 and CDR2 sequences are DFQATT and SNEGSKA (reference sequence). With 1 base removed from V and 5 bases from J, the gap between germline ends came to 17 bases. The CDR3 nucleotides read TGCAGTGCTAGAGGCCAGGCGACTTTGTGGGAGACCCAGTACTTC. It specifies CSARGQATLWETQYF.

Ten or more counts support this clonotype. The chain carries TRBV29-1 and TRBJ1-1; TRBD1 might be the D (5 bases). Trimming stripped 3 bases from V and 1 base from J, with 12 bases between. This CDR3 has 14 residues. The germline CDR1 and CDR2 sequences are SQVTM and ANQGSEA. This CDR3 is CSVEVQTGNTEAFF. In DNA form, the CDR3 reads TGCAGCGTTGAGGTACAAACAGGGAACACTGAAGCTTTCTTT.

This clonotype was seen ten or more times. The chain combines TRBV20-1 with TRBJ2-2; D is uncertain. CDR3 size: 15 residues. Germline CDR1 is DFQATT and CDR2 is SNEGSKA (reference sequence). V lost 1 base to trimming and J lost 6 bases, with 15 bases between them. CDR3: CSARGRRLLSGELFF. The DNA for the CDR3 is TGCAGTGCTAGAGGGAGACGGCTGCTTTCCGGGGAGCTGTTTTTT.

This rearrangement joins TRBV28 to TRBJ2-7; TRBD1 might be the D (6 bases). Trimming stripped 5 bases from V and 7 bases from J, with 12 bases between. The CDR3 contains 12 residues. The germline V gene encodes CDR1 MDHEN and CDR2 SYDVKM. CDR3 nucleotides: TGTGCCAGCAGTCGACAGGCCCGGGAGCAGTACTTC. Protein sequence: CASSRQAREQYF.

This clonotype has at least ten counts. The chain combines TRBV6-5 with TRBJ2-7; D unresolved. Germline CDR1 MNHEY, CDR2 SVGAGI. The CDR3 is made up of 13 amino acids. V lost 2 bases and J 2 bases, leaving 7 bases between the germline ends. The CDR3 DNA is TGTGCCAGCAGTTACCACCCCGCCTACGAGCAGTACTTC. Amino acid sequence: CASSYHPAYEQYF.

This chain connects TRBV28 to TRBJ2-2, with D hard to call. Between the trimmed V and J ends, which lost 5 bases and 4 bases, there was a span of 11 bases. Germline V CDR1 and CDR2: MDHEN, SYDVKM. The CDR3 has 14 residues. DNA for the CDR3: TGTGCCAGCAGTCTCAAGGGTTTCACCGGGGAGCTGTTTTTT. Translating it yields CASSLKGFTGELFF.

A few counts support this clonotype. The chain recombines TRBV19 with TRBJ1-2, with 8 bases lining up with TRBD1. Germline CDR1 and CDR2: LNHDA and SQIVND (reference sequence). The CDR3 loop spans 15 amino acids. The V gene end was trimmed by 6 bases and the J gene end by 2 bases; junction bases not matched to a gene: 8. CDR3 region: CASSRTGTGNYGYTF. The CDR3 bases are TGTGCCAGTAGCCGTACCGGGACAGGAAACTATGGCTACACCTTC.

At least ten counts were recorded for this clonotype. The rearrangement uses TRBV15 and TRBJ2-5; possibly TRBD1 for D (5 bases). The CDR3 contains 16 residues. The ends were cut back, 0 bases at V and 5 bases at J, with 16 bases in the middle. Looked up from germline, CDR1 is LNHNV and CDR2 is YYDKDF (reference sequence). The CDR3 is CATSRDVAQGWETQYF. The CDR3 nucleotides are TGTGCCACCAGCAGAGATGTAGCCCAGGGCTGGGAGACCCAGTACTTC.

The J gene is TRBJ1-1, the V gene TRBV2; D call uncertain. Germline V lookup: CDR1 SNHLY, CDR2 FYNNEI. Trimming took off 8 bases at V and 1 base at J, with 17 bases between the two ends. The CDR3 extends over 15 amino acids. The CDR3 sequence: CASPGRVLKNTEAFF. The CDR3 DNA sequence: TGTGCCAGCCCTGGGAGGGTTTTGAAGAACACTGAAGCTTTCTTT.

In the case of this clonotype: This may arise from a read error, as a much more abundant clone is one base away. The chain combines TRBV18 with TRBJ1-5; D is undetermined. With 5 bases removed from V and 9 bases from J, the gap between germline ends came to 11 bases. This CDR3 comprises 12 residues. Germline V lookup: CDR1 KGHSH, CDR2 LQKENI. CDR3: CASSVTSSPQHF. DNA for the CDR3: TGTGCCAGCTCAGTAACCTCGTCGCCCCAGCATTTT.

This clonotype appeared many times. The chain joins TRBV6-2 or TRBV6-3 to TRBJ2-7; no clear D gene. The CDR3 is 14 residues long. The V gene's germline CDR1 is MNHEY and CDR2 SVGEGT. V was clipped by 5 bases and J by 2 bases, with 13 bases between them. The CDR3 is CASSPTEITYEQYF. CDR3 nucleotide sequence: TGTGCCAGCAGTCCGACGGAGATCACCTACGAGCAGTACTTC.

The J gene is TRBJ1-5, the V gene TRBV12-3 or TRBV12-4; a possible D gene is TRBD1 (6 bases). CDR3 length: 17 amino acids. V lost 5 bases to trimming and J lost 3 bases, with 20 bases between them. This CDR3 is CASSHRTGSTPNQPQHF. CDR3 coding DNA: TGTGCCAGCAGTCATAGAACAGGGTCCACTCCCAATCAGCCCCAGCATTTT.

The chain carries TRBV12-5 and TRBJ2-5; 8 bases are a match to TRBD1. Trimming cost V 5 bases and J 0 bases; bases outside gene matches: 14. The CDR3 is 18 residues long. Germline assignment: CDR1 LGHNT and CDR2 FRNRAP. CDR3 DNA: TGTGCTAGTGGTATCTCCCCTCCGGGACAGGTGTACCAAGAGACCCAGTACTTC. This encodes CASGISPPGQVYQETQYF.

Only a few counts were recorded for this clonotype. The chain carries TRBV27 and TRBJ2-2; 10 bases fit TRBD1. The CDR3 length is 13 residues. Losses at the gene ends were 3 bases for V and 9 bases for J; bases not matched to a gene: 1. Germline CDR1 is MNHEY and CDR2 is SMNVEV (reference sequence). This chain's CDR3 is CASSLTGGRELFF. DNA for the CDR3: TGTGCCAGCAGTTTGACAGGGGGCCGGGAGCTGTTTTTT.

This clonotype was observed many times. The genes are TRBV20-1 and TRBJ1-1; D unclear. Germline-derived CDR1 and CDR2 are DFQATT and SNEGSKA (reference sequence). Trimming removed 2 bases at V and 3 bases at J, with 13 bases between. The CDR3 is 14 amino acids. The CDR3 coding sequence is TGCAGTGCTAGAAGGCAAGGAAGGGACACTGAAGCTTTCTTT. This sequence encodes CSARRQGRDTEAFF.